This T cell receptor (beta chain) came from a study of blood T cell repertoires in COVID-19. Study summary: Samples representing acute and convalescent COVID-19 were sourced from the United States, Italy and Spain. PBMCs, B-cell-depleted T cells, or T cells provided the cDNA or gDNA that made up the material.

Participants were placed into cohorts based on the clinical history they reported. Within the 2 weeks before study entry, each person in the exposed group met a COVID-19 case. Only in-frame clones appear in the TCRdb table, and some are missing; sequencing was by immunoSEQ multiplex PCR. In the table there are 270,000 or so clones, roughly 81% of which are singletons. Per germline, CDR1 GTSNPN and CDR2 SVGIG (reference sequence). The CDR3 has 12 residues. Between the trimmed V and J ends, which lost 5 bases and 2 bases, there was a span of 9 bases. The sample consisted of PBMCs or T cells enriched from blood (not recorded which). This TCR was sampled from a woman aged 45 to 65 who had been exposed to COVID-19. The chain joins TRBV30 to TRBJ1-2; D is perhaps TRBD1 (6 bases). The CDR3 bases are TGTGCCTGGTCGAGGGGGAACTATGGCTACACCTTC. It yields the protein CAWSRGNYGYTF.